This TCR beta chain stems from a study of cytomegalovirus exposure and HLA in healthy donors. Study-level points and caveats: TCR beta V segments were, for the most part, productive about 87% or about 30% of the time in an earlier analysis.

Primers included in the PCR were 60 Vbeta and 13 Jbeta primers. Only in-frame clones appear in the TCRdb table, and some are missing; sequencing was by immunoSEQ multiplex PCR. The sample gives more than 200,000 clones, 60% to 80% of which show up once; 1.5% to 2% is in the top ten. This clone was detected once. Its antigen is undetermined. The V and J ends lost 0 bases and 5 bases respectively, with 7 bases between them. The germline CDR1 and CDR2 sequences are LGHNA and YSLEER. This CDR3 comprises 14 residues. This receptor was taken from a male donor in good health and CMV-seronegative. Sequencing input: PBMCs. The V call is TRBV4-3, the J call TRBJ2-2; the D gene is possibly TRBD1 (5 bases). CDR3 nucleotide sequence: TGCGCCAGCAGCCAAGACAGGGTAACCGGGGAGCTGTTTTTT. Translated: CASSQDRVTGELFF.